This T cell receptor (beta chain) was identified during a study of cytomegalovirus exposure and HLA in healthy donors. Study as a whole: Within an early data release were 65 million to 90 million unique TCRs drawn from HLA-typed donors. Of the donors genotyped, 300 to 500 in all, 65% to 90% fell in the Caucasian-associated ancestry cluster.

PCR used 60 Vbeta primers and 13 Jbeta primers. Measured with immunoSEQ multiplex PCR; TCRdb has only the in-frame clones, and not every one. The sample comprises roughly 92,000 clones, around 80% of which are singletons, and about 30% rests with the top ten. Trimming took 5 bases from V and 5 from J; bases not matched to a gene: 4. From germline, CDR1 is SEHNR and CDR2 FQNEAQ (reference sequence). The CDR3 runs to 14 residues. V and J are TRBV7-9 and TRBJ2-5, with TRBD2 matching 11 bases. Sequencing was performed on PBMCs. The source of this sequence is a man in his forties or fifties in good health and CMV-seropositive. CDR3 DNA: TGTGCCAGCAGCGGGACTAGCGGAGGGGAGACCCAGTACTTC. It translates to CASSGTSGGETQYF. Combining the CDR3 with reference TRBV7-9 and TRBJ2-5 gives the whole variable domain DTGVSQNPRHKITKRGQNVTFRCDPISEHNRLYWYRQTLGQGPEFLTYFQNEAQLEKSRLLSDRFSAERPKGSFSTLEIQRTEQGDSAMYLCASSGTSGGETQYFGPGTRLLVL.